This TCR beta chain was identified during a study of PD-L1 blockade in urothelial cancer. Study information: Blood yielded a median of around 150,000 T cells per sample.

The CDR3 runs 13 residues. V gave up 0 bases and J gave up 9 bases; unmatched junction bases: 5. Germline CDR1 SGHAT, CDR2 FQNNGV. Clones were read by immunoSEQ multiplex PCR, and TCRdb kept only the in-frame ones, dropping some. This table holds just under 30,000 clones, more than 70% found once. This sequence joins TRBV11-2 and TRBJ2-7, with TRBD1 identical over 7 bases. This TCR was recovered from a man aged 45-65 years with urothelial cancer. Sequenced here: PBMCs, sampled around atezolizumab (anti-PD-L1) treatment. As DNA, the CDR3 is TGTGCCAGCAGCTTAGAAGGGGGCGCGAGGCAGTACTTC. This translates into CASSLEGGARQYF.